This T cell receptor (beta chain) was captured by sequencing in a study of blood T cell repertoires in COVID-19. Per the original data handling: Nucleated cell number was recorded as an estimate derived from reference gene primer amplification. TCRdb's table, derived via immunoSEQ multiplex PCR, lists solely in-frame clones and lacks some. V and J calls and clone size are given by that table; D and trimming were obtained from the DNA. The table has some 330,000 clones, roughly 91% seen once. The CDR3 extends over 15 amino acids. V lost 6 bases to trimming and J lost 4 bases; unmatched junction nucleotides: 6. In germline, CDR1 is LGHNT, CDR2 FRNRAP.

This sequence was found in a woman in her twenties or thirties with COVID-19, enrolled during active disease. The chain uses TRBV12-5 and TRBJ2-5; 12 bases are a match to TRBD2. The sequenced sample consisted of peripheral blood. As DNA, the CDR3 is TGTGCTAGTGGAGAGCAGGGACTAGCGGGAGAGACCCAGTACTTC. It translates to CASGEQGLAGETQYF.